The 9 T cell receptor beta chains reported below all come from one sample, sequenced in a study of blood T cell repertoires in COVID-19. Clones were read by immunoSEQ multiplex PCR, and TCRdb kept only the in-frame ones, dropping some. The profile shows roughly 80,000 clones, roughly 84% of them singletons. The specimen sequenced was peripheral blood. The receptors derive from a human donor in a cohort sampled during active COVID-19.

This chain links TRBV5-1 with TRBJ2-7; tentative D call: TRBD1 (6 bases). The CDR3 contains 16 residues. Deletions cut 0 bases from V and 1 base from J, with 14 bases between. Looked up from germline, CDR1 is SGHRS and CDR2 is YFSETQ. The CDR3 region has the DNA TGCGCCAGCAGCTTGGGAAGGTCAGGGGCTTCCTACGAGCAGTACTTC. This gives the protein CASSLGRSGASYEQYF.

The sample holds a few counts of this clone. The J gene is TRBJ1-4, the V gene TRBV6-1; the match to TRBD1 covers 7 bases. This CDR3 region has 16 residues. J gave up 5 bases and V 4 bases, and 10 bases lay outside the gene matches. Germline loops: CDR1 MNHNS, CDR2 SASEGT. The CDR3 bases are TGTGCCAGCAGTGTGTTTAAGGGGGCGACGAATGAAAAACTGTTTTTT. Translating gives CASSVFKGATNEKLFF.

The chain uses TRBV27 and TRBJ1-1; maybe TRBD1 (5 bases). The V and J ends lost 3 bases and 3 bases respectively, with 11 bases between them. Per the germline V gene, CDR1 is MNHEY and CDR2 is SMNVEV (reference sequence). This CDR3 is 14 amino acids long. The CDR3, as DNA: TGTGCCAGCAGTTTTACGCGGGGGGACACTGAAGCTTTCTTT. Its translation: CASSFTRGDTEAFF.

This clone was recorded only once. The rearrangement uses TRBV21-1 and TRBJ1-2; TRBD1, as called in the table, went unchecked against the DNA. TRBV21-1 is deemed a pseudogene. This CDR3 contains 12 residues. This CDR3 reads CASRPTGGGYTF. The DNA for the CDR3 is TGTGCCAGCAGGCCGACAGGGGGTGGCTACACCTTC.

The V gene is TRBV10-2, the J gene TRBJ1-1, with 9 bases identical to TRBD1. V lost 6 bases and J lost 3; bases outside the gene matches: 2. From germline, CDR1 is WSHSY and CDR2 SAAADI. CDR3 length: 13 amino acids. The CDR3 loop reads CASSDRGDTEAFF. The CDR3 DNA follows: TGCGCCAGCAGCGACAGGGGGGACACTGAAGCTTTCTTT.

The rearrangement links TRBV7-2 to TRBJ2-7; 14 nucleotides match TRBD2. Germline lookup yields CDR1 SGHTA and CDR2 FQGNSA. The CDR3 consists of 19 residues. V shed 5 bases, J shed 1 base, and the junction held 13 bases outside the gene matches. CDR3 sequence reads: CASSPTGTSGSRRSYEQYF. CDR3 in DNA: TGTGCCAGCAGCCCAACCGGGACTAGCGGGAGTAGAAGGTCCTACGAGCAGTACTTC.

The chain links TRBV11-2 to TRBJ2-1; no firm D call. The V end was cut by 2 bases, the J end by 8 bases, with 10 bases between. This CDR3 has 13 residues. Germline V gene sequence: CDR1 SGHAT, CDR2 FQNNGV. The chain's CDR3 is CASSLSRSYEQFF. The CDR3 DNA follows: TGTGCCAGCAGCTTAAGCAGGTCTTATGAGCAGTTCTTC. Drawing the rest from reference TRBV11-2 and TRBJ2-1, the complete variable domain is EAGVAQSPRYKIIEKRQSVAFWCNPISGHATLYWYQQILGQGPKLLIQFQNNGVVDDSQLPKDRFSAERLKGVDSTLKIQPAKLEDSAVYLCASSLSRSYEQFFGPGTRLTVL.

Note on this clone: The sample holds other DNA sequences that translate to the same CDR3. The gene calls are TRBV6-5 and TRBJ1-1; no clear D. V was trimmed by 6 bases and J by 3 bases, leaving 5 bases between them. This CDR3 has 11 residues. Germline V CDR1 and CDR2: MNHEY, SVGAGI. The CDR3 loop is CASRRDTEAFF. In DNA, the CDR3 is TGTGCCAGCAGGCGGGACACTGAAGCTTTCTTT.

The chain links TRBV28 to TRBJ2-7; 10 bases are a match to TRBD2. Germline V gene data show CDR1 as MDHEN and CDR2 as SYDVKM. The CDR3 has 16 amino acids. V gave up 7 bases and J gave up 4 bases; unmatched junction bases: 13. The CDR3 sequence is CASITGSGRSSYEQYF. CDR3 nucleotide sequence: TGTGCCAGCATCACAGGTAGCGGGAGGAGTTCGTACGAGCAGTACTTC.